This T cell receptor beta chain appears in the sequencing data of a study of T cells after yellow fever vaccination. Study results and limitations: The study noted that FACS-sorted repertoires could contain abundant clonotypes contaminating from the bulk population. Clones that expanded after primary vaccination mostly reappeared after the booster (96% CD4, 75% to 90% CD8). A weaker secondary response peaked on day 5, the primary on day 15.

Remarks on this clonotype: No antigen is known for it.

The TCR cDNA carried a universal primer site and UMIs from 5'RACE template switching. TCRdb passed the 5' RACE reads through MiXCR, listing each CDR3 protein once. The sample carries 350,000 or so distinct CDR3 sequences, 7% to 10% recorded once. Sample: PBMCs, taken around 45 days after the first yellow fever vaccination. The receptor comes from a young man who received the YFV17D yellow fever vaccine.

Here the CDR3 reads CAITLTGTDTQYF. CDR3 DNA sequence: TGTGCCATCACACTGACAGGCACAGATACGCAGTATTTT. This chain uses TRBV10-3 with TRBJ2-3; maybe TRBD1 (5 bases). Germline assignment: CDR1 ENHRY and CDR2 SYGVKD. Trimming stripped 7 bases from V and 1 base from J, with 9 bases between. This CDR3 contains 13 residues.